The 20 T cell receptor beta chains given below trace back to one sample, sequenced in a study of blood T cells in healthy people across ages. The authors ran a second PCR of about 6 to 11 cycles using a sample-barcoded 5' primer and a J-beta primer mix. TCRdb analysed the 5' RACE reads with MiXCR anew, one entry per CDR3 protein. The data contain some 690,000 distinct CDR3 sequences, roughly 20% of them singletons. The specimen sequenced was blood. The origin of the receptors is an older man in good health.

The chain carries TRBV7-2 and TRBJ2-5; D might be TRBD2 (5 bases). V was pared by 3 bases and J by 5 bases, with 16 bases between. CDR1 and CDR2 (germline): SGHTA, FQGNSA. The CDR3 has 15 residues. CDR3 nucleotides: TGTGCCAGCAGCTTCCCTAGCCCCGAGTGGGAGACCCAGTACTTC. This translates into CASSFPSPEWETQYF.

The chain links TRBV19 to TRBJ2-7, with TRBD1 as a possible D gene (5 bases). Germline V gene data show CDR1 as LNHDA and CDR2 as SQIVND (reference sequence). The CDR3 covers 14 residues. Trimming shortened V by 5 bases and J by 0 bases, and 11 bases separated the two germline ends. CDR3 nucleotide sequence: TGTGCCAGTAGTGCGACAGCAACCTCCTACGAGCAGTACGTC. Translation gives CASSATATSYEQYV.

This clonotype came up many times. V gene TRBV6-5 combines with J gene TRBJ1-2, with no clear D. Germline loops: CDR1 MNHEY, CDR2 SVGAGI. The CDR3 consists of 14 residues. The V end lost 9 bases, the J end lost 0 bases, and 14 bases lay between the germline ends. The CDR3 reads CASREGPTNYGYTF. DNA of the CDR3: TGTGCCAGTAGAGAAGGCCCCACTAACTATGGCTACACCTTC.

This rearrangement joins TRBV3-1 to TRBJ2-3, with D maybe TRBD2 (6 bases). The germline V gene encodes CDR1 LGHDT and CDR2 YNNKEL (reference sequence). Trimming removed 7 bases at V and 2 bases at J, with 13 bases between. The CDR3 sequence is 14 residues long. CDR3 coding DNA: TGTGCCAGCAACCCGGGACTTATCACAGATACGCAGTATTTT. Protein: CASNPGLITDTQYF.

J is TRBJ1-5 and V is TRBV12-2; the listed D gene, TRBD1, was not tested against the DNA. TRBV12-2 is termed a pseudogene. The CDR3 is made up of 16 amino acids. The CDR3 DNA follows: TGTGCAAGTCGCTTTAGGACAGCAATTAGCAATCAGCCCCAGCATTTT. The encoded protein is CASRFRTAISNQPQHF.

This clonotype was seen a handful of times. The V call is TRBV20-1, the J call TRBJ2-3; D gene ambiguous. The V and J ends lost 7 bases and 0 bases respectively, with 14 bases between them. The germline V gene encodes CDR1 DFQATT and CDR2 SNEGSKA (reference sequence). There are 14 residues in the CDR3. CDR3 coding DNA: TGCAGTGGATTGGGTGAAATCAGCACAGATACGCAGTATTTT. Protein sequence: CSGLGEISTDTQYF.

This clonotype has more than one count but fewer than ten. V and J are TRBV19 and TRBJ2-3; perhaps TRBD2 as D (6 bases). The CDR3 contains 14 residues. V lost 7 bases to trimming and J lost 4 bases, with 15 bases between them. CDR1 and CDR2 (germline): LNHDA, SQIVND (reference sequence). This CDR3 is CASTRRGGADTQYF. The DNA of the CDR3 is TGTGCCAGTACGAGGAGGGGCGGAGCAGATACGCAGTATTTT.

The J gene is TRBJ2-5, the V gene TRBV3-1, with D unclear. V was cut by 4 bases and J by 1 base, with 13 bases left in between. Germline CDR1 and CDR2: LGHDT and YNNKEL (reference sequence). The CDR3 spans 15 residues. The CDR3 DNA reads as TGTGCCAGCAGCCGCTCTCCCCTGGGCCAAGAGACCCAGTACTTC. It is translated as CASSRSPLGQETQYF.

There are many counts of this clonotype. The chain has TRBV5-1 and TRBJ2-3, with D possibly matching TRBD2 (6 bases). Germline V CDR1 and CDR2: SGHRS, YFSETQ. The CDR3 is 16 amino acids. The V end was cut by 3 bases, the J end by 0 bases, with 14 bases between. In DNA form, the CDR3 reads TGCGCCAGCAGCTCCACGGGGGACCCTAGCACAGATACGCAGTATTTT. Its translation is CASSSTGDPSTDTQYF.

This clonotype appeared a few times. The gene calls are TRBV12-3 or TRBV12-4 and TRBJ2-1; D gene unclear. V lost 1 base and J lost 2, with 9 bases in between. CDR3 size: 15 residues. CDR3 DNA sequence: TGTGCCAGCAGTTTAGAAACAGCTACCTACAATGAGCAGTTCTTC. Residues: CASSLETATYNEQFF.

The V call is TRBV7-7, the J call TRBJ2-2, with D possibly being TRBD2 (6 bases). Germline V gene data show CDR1 as SSHAT and CDR2 as FNYEAQ (reference sequence). The CDR3 length is 14 residues. The V end was cut by 5 bases, the J end by 6 bases, with 13 bases between. In nucleotides, the CDR3 is TGTGCCAGCAGCCCGGGACTCGGGGCCGGGGAGCTGTTTTTT. This gives the protein CASSPGLGAGELFF.

This clonotype has only a few counts. The rearrangement uses TRBV7-2 and TRBJ2-3, with TRBD2 identical over 8 bases. CDR3 length equals 18 residues. CDR1 and CDR2 (germline): SGHTA, FQGNSA. Unmatched junction bases numbered 11, after V lost 2 bases and J lost 1 base. The CDR3 nucleotides read TGTGCCAGCAGCTTAAGGCTAGCGGGCACGGCTGGCACAGATACGCAGTATTTT. Translation gives CASSLRLAGTAGTDTQYF. The complete variable domain, with remaining parts taken from reference TRBV7-2 and TRBJ2-3, reads GAGVSQSPSNKVTEKGKDVELRCDPISGHTALYWYRQSLGQGLEFLIYFQGNSAPDKSGLPSDRFSAERTGGSVSTLTIQRTQQEDSAVYLCASSLRLAGTAGTDTQYFGPGTRLTVL.

This clonotype was picked up a small number of times. This chain connects TRBV27 to TRBJ1-1, with 9 bases matching TRBD1. The CDR3 has 13 amino acids. Trimming removed 10 bases from V and 1 base from J; junction bases left unmatched: 4. CDR1 MNHEY and CDR2 SMNVEV come from the germline V gene (reference sequence). The CDR3 here is CATYRGPNTEAFF. The CDR3 nucleotides read TGTGCCACTTACAGGGGGCCGAACACTGAAGCTTTCTTT.

This clonotype was detected a few times. V is TRBV5-5 and J is TRBJ1-6, with 7 bases aligning to TRBD1. V was pared by 4 bases and J by 10 bases, with 20 bases of the junction left unmatched. The CDR3 runs 18 residues. Germline V CDR1 and CDR2: SGHKS, YYEKEE (reference sequence). CDR3 nucleotides: TGTGCCAGCAGCAAATCAAGGGGGCAGGTGGGGTTGGAGTCACCCCTCCACTTT. This codes for CASSKSRGQVGLESPLHF.

This clonotype was counted a few times. The chain links TRBV5-1 to TRBJ1-4; a possible D gene is TRBD1 (6 bases). CDR1 is SGHRS and CDR2 is YFSETQ in the germline V gene. This CDR3 is built from 14 residues. V shed 4 bases and J shed 5 bases, with 12 bases lying between them. CDR3: CASSGTGTNEKLFF. CDR3 nucleotide sequence: TGCGCCAGCAGCGGCACCGGGACAAATGAAAAACTGTTTTTT.

This clonotype has a handful of counts. This rearrangement joins TRBV5-1 to TRBJ1-1; TRBD1 is a possible D gene (6 bases). Germline CDR1 is SGHRS and CDR2 is YFSETQ. The V end was cut by 7 bases, the J end by 1 base, with 11 bases between. The CDR3 is 13 residues long. CDR3 sequence (DNA): TGCGCCAGCGCACAGGGAACGAACACTGAAGCTTTCTTT. Translated, it gives CASAQGTNTEAFF.

The V and J genes are TRBV11-2 and TRBJ2-5; the D gene is possibly TRBD2 (5 bases). CDR1 is SGHAT and CDR2 is FQNNGV in the germline V gene. Trimming cost V 0 bases and J 9 bases, with 11 bases left between them. This CDR3 comprises 13 residues. DNA for the CDR3: TGTGCCAGCAGCTTAGATAACGCCGGGGCCCAGTACTTC. Protein: CASSLDNAGAQYF.

The rearrangement uses TRBV7-9 and TRBJ1-1; unclear D gene. Trimming stripped 7 bases from V and 1 base from J, with 13 bases between. The CDR3 is made up of 14 amino acids. Germline CDR1 and CDR2: SEHNR and FQNEAQ (reference sequence). Written as DNA, the CDR3 is TGTGCCAGCACCGGCCTAATGACGAACACTGAAGCTTTCTTT. This gives the protein CASTGLMTNTEAFF. The variable domain in full, with the rest retrieved from reference TRBV7-9 and TRBJ1-1, is DTGVSQNPRHKITKRGQNVTFRCDPISEHNRLYWYRQTLGQGPEFLTYFQNEAQLEKSRLLSDRFSAERPKGSFSTLEIQRTEQGDSAMYLCASTGLMTNTEAFFGQGTRLTVV.

This clonotype occurred a few times. The rearrangement uses TRBV7-3 and TRBJ2-5, with 7 bases matching TRBD2. The J call is in doubt because the DNA end fits TRBJ2-1 better. The CDR3 spans 13 residues. CDR1 and CDR2 from the germline V gene are SGHTA and FQGTGA. CDR3 protein: CASSRSAGNEQFF. The CDR3 coding sequence is TGTGCCAGCAGCCGGTCAGCGGGAAATGAGCAGTTCTTC.

Here the CDR3 reads CSAPGLAGENEQFF. The CDR3 coding sequence is TGCAGTGCCCCGGGACTAGCGGGAGAGAATGAGCAGTTCTTC. This chain connects TRBV20-1 to TRBJ2-1, with TRBD2 matching 14 bases. The CDR3 sequence is 14 residues long. Germline V gives CDR1 DFQATT, CDR2 SNEGSKA (reference sequence). Trimming took 6 bases from V and 7 from J; bases not matched to a gene: 5.